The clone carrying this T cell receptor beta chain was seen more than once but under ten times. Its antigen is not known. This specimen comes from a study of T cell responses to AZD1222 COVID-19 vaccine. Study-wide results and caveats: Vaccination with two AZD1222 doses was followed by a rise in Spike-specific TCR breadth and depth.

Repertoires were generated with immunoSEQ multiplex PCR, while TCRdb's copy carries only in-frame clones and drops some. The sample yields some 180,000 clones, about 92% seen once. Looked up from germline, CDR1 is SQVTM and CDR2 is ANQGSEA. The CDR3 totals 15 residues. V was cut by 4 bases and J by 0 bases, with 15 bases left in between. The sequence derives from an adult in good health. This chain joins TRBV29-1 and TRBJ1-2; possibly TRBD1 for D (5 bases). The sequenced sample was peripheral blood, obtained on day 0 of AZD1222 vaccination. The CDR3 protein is CSVGQGLTANYGYTF. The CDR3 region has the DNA TGCAGCGTTGGTCAGGGCCTTACAGCTAACTATGGCTACACCTTC.